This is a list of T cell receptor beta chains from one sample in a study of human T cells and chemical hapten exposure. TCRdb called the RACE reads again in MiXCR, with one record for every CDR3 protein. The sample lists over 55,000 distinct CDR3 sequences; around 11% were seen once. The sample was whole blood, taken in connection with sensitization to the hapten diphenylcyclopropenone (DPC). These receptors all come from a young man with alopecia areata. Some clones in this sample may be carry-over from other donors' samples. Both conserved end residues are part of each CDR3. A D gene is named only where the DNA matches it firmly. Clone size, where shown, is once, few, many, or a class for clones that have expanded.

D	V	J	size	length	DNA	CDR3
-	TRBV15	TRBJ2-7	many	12	TGTGCCACCAGCAGGGACTCCTACGAGCAGTACTTC	CATSRDSYEQYF
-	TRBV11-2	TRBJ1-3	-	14	TGTGCCAGCAGCTTAAAAGGATCGGGAAACACCATATATTTT	CASSLKGSGNTIYF
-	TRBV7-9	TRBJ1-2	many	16	TGTGCCAGCAGCTTAGAGTCGGCCTCCGCTAACTATGGCTACACCTTC	CASSLESASANYGYTF
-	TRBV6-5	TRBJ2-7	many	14	TGTGCCAGCAGTTACTCGAAGACAGACTACGAGCAGTACTTC	CASSYSKTDYEQYF
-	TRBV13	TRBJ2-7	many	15	TGTGCCAGCAGCTTAGGCCCAAATAGGGGCTACGAGCAGTACTTC	CASSLGPNRGYEQYF
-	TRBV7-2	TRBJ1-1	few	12	TGTGCCAGCAGCTTGTGGGGGATTGAAGCTTTCTTT	CASSLWGIEAFF
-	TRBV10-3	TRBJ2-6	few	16	TGTGCCATCAGTGATGGGCGGGACACGGGGGCCAACGTCCTGACTTTC	CAISDGRDTGANVLTF
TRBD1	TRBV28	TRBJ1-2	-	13	TGTGCCAGCAGGCTCCAAACAGGGGGAGGCTACACCTTC	CASRLQTGGGYTF
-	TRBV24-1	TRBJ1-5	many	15	TGTGCCACCAGTGATCCGACAGGTGGGAATCAGCCCCAGCATTTT	CATSDPTGGNQPQHF
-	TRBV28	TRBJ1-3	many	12	TGTGCCAGCAGTTTGGCTGGAAACACCATATATTTT	CASSLAGNTIYF
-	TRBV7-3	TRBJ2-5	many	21	TGTGCCAGCAGCTTACGAATGCCGCTCGGTAGGGGTCCTGGCCTACAAGAGACCCAGTACTTC	CASSLRMPLGRGPGLQETQYF
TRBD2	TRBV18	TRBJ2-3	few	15	TGTGCCAGCTCGCAAAGCGGGGGGGACACAGATACGCAGTATTTT	CASSQSGGDTDTQYF
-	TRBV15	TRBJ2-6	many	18	TGTGCCACCAGCAGAGACAGGGGAAGTTTTCCTGGGGCCAACGTCCTGACTTTC	CATSRDRGSFPGANVLTF
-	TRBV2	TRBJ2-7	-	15	TGTGCCAGCAATCCCCCGCCATTGACGTTCCACGAGCAGTACTTC	CASNPPPLTFHEQYF
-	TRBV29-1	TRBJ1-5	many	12	TGCAGCGTTTCAGGAAACAATCAGCCCCAGCATTTT	CSVSGNNQPQHF
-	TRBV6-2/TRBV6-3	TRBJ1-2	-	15	TGTGCCAGCAGTTACAACACTTACCGGAGGGACGGCTACACCTTC	CASSYNTYRRDGYTF
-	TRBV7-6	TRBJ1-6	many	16	TGTGCCAGCAGCTTAGAAGGTCCAGGATATAATTCACCCCTCCACTTT	CASSLEGPGYNSPLHF
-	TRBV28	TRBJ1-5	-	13	TGTGCCAGCAGTTTACCTGTGGGTCAGCCCCAGCATTTT	CASSLPVGQPQHF
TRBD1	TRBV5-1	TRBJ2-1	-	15	TGCGCCAGCAGCCTTTGGACAGGGCCTGTCGGTGAGCAGTTCTTC	CASSLWTGPVGEQFF
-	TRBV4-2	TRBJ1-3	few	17	TGTGCCAGCAGCCAAAAAAGGGACATTTGGTCTGGAAACACCATATATTTT	CASSQKRDIWSGNTIYF
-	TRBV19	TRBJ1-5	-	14	TGTGCCAGTAGTATAGGACAGCCCAATCAGCCCCAGCATTTT	CASSIGQPNQPQHF
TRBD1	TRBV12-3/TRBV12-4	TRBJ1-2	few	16	TGTGCCAGCAGTTTAAGACCCTTGGACAGGGAAGTTGGCTACACCTTC	CASSLRPLDREVGYTF
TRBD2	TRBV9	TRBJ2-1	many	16	TGTGCCAGCAGCGTAGCCCAGCGGGGGGGCTTCAATGAGCAGTTCTTC	CASSVAQRGGFNEQFF
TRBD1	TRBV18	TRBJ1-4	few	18	TGTGCCAGCTCACCCCTGGGACAGGGCTTAAGTTTCAGAGAAAAACTGTTTTTT	CASSPLGQGLSFREKLFF
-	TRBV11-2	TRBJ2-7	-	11	TGTGCCAGCAGCCAAGGGACAGAGCAGTACTTC	CASSQGTEQYF
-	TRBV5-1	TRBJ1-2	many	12	TGCGCCAGCAGCCAGACAGGCTATGGCTACACCTTC	CASSQTGYGYTF
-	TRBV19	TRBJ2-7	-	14	TGTGCCAGTAGTATAGTTGGGGCTTACTACGAGCAGTACTTC	CASSIVGAYYEQYF
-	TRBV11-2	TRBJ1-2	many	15	TGTGCCAGCAGCTTAGAGCCGACGGTTAACTATGGCTACACCTTC	CASSLEPTVNYGYTF
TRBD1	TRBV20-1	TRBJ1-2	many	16	TGCAGTGCTACTGCAAGGGACAGCTCTCTCGACTATGGCTACACCTTC	CSATARDSSLDYGYTF
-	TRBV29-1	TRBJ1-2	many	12	TGCAGCGTTGACGAGGTAACGGCCGGCTACACCTTC	CSVDEVTAGYTF
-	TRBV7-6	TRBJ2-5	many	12	TGTGCCTGGGACTTCTTGGGGGAGACCCAGTACTTC	CAWDFLGETQYF
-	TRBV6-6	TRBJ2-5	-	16	TGTGCCAGCAGTTACCCCCCTGAGCTGGGGGGCGAGACCCAGTACTTC	CASSYPPELGGETQYF
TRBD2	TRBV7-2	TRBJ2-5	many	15	TGTGCCAGCAGCGGACTAGCGGGGGCCCAAGAGACCCAGTACTTC	CASSGLAGAQETQYF
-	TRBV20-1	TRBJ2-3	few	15	TGCAGTGCTTCCCCGTTAGGGGGGGCTGGGGATACGCAGTATTTT	CSASPLGGAGDTQYF
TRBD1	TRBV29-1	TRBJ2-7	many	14	TGCAGCGTTGAGGTGGGACAGGGGGCCTACGAGCAGTACTTC	CSVEVGQGAYEQYF
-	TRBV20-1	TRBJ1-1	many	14	TGCAGTGCTAGAGGGCAGGGGCCCGGGGCTGAAGCTTTCTTT	CSARGQGPGAEAFF
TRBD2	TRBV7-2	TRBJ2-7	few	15	TGTGCCAGCAGCTTCGGGGGGGCAGGGCCCTACGAGCAGTACTTC	CASSFGGAGPYEQYF
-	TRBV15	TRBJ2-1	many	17	TGTGCCACCAGCAGAGATCATGTCAACAGGGTAGACAATGAGCAGTTCTTC	CATSRDHVNRVDNEQFF
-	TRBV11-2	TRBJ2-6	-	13	TGTGCCAGCAGCTTACCCGGGGCCAACGTCCTGACTTTC	CASSLPGANVLTF
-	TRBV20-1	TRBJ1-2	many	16	TGCAGTGCTAGAGATAGCCGCCTGGTGGGGACGGATGGCTACACCTTC	CSARDSRLVGTDGYTF
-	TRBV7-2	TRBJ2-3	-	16	TGTGCCAGCAGCTTAGAGAGCGCGGTTGGGGGGTATACGCAGTATTTT	CASSLESAVGGYTQYF
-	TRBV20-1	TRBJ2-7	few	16	TGCAGTGCAAACCACCCCACAGAGGAATCTCCCTACGAGCAGTACTTC	CSANHPTEESPYEQYF
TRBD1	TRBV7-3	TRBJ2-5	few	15	TGTGCCAGCAGCCCCGACCCAACAGGGGTTGAGACCCAGTACTTC	CASSPDPTGVETQYF
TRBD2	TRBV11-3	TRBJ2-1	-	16	TGTGCCAGCAGCCGCAAGACTAGCGGGGGATACAATGAGCAGTTCTTC	CASSRKTSGGYNEQFF
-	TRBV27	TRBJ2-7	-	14	TGTGCCAGCGGGCGCGGAATGGGGGCCTACGAGCAGTACTTC	CASGRGMGAYEQYF
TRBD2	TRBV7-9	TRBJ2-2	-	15	TGTGCCAGCAGCCTCGGACTAGGTGACACCGGGGAGCTGTTTTTT	CASSLGLGDTGELFF
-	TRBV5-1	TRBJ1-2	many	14	TGCGCCAGCAGCTTGGCGGAGGGCTTCTATGGCTACACCTTC	CASSLAEGFYGYTF
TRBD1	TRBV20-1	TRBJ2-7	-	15	TGCAGTGCTAGAGACTCCGGGACAGGGGGCGGCGAGCAGTACTTC	CSARDSGTGGGEQYF
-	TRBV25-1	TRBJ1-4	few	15	TGTGCCAGCAGTAGCTCAAGGACGGCGGGTGAAAAACTGTTTTTT	CASSSSRTAGEKLFF
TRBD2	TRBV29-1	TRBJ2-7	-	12	TGCAGCGTTGTAACTAGCGGCAGTGAGCAGTACTTC	CSVVTSGSEQYF
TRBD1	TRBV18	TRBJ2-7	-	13	TGTGCCAGCTCACCACCGGGACAGCGCGAGCAGTACTTC	CASSPPGQREQYF
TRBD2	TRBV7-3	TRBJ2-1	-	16	TGTGCCAGCAGCTTAACTCCGCGGGGGAAAAACAATGAGCAGTTCTTC	CASSLTPRGKNNEQFF